Below, 10 T cell receptor beta chains from the same sample are listed, as sequenced in a study of identical twins. MiXCR, applied by TCRdb to the 5' RACE reads, yields one record per CDR3 protein. The sample carries approximately 260,000 distinct CDR3 sequences, about 14% recorded once. The sample comprised memory (CD45RO+) T cells sorted from blood. Receptors were obtained from a woman aged 18-29 years in good health.

The rearrangement uses TRBV6-5 and TRBJ1-5, with 8 bases identical to TRBD1. Trimming cost V 4 bases and J 7 bases; bases outside gene matches: 6. CDR3 length equals 14 residues. The V gene's germline CDR1 is MNHEY and CDR2 SVGAGI. The CDR3 bases are TGTGCCAGCAGTTCCCAGGGGGCTGGGCAGCCCCAGCATTTT. Translating gives CASSSQGAGQPQHF.

This sequence joins TRBV11-2 and TRBJ1-4, with TRBD1 matching 8 bases. Germline lookup yields CDR1 SGHAT and CDR2 FQNNGV. This CDR3 is built from 16 residues. V gave up 4 bases and J gave up 7 bases; unmatched junction bases: 11. In nucleotides, the CDR3 is TGTGCCAGCAGCTCAGAGTGGACAGGGCTCGGTGAAAAACTGTTTTTT. Translated: CASSSEWTGLGEKLFF.

This rearrangement joins TRBV7-9 to TRBJ2-1; TRBD2 is a possible D gene (5 bases). The CDR3 extends over 16 amino acids. Trimming removed 1 base at V and 5 bases at J, with 15 bases between. Germline lookup yields CDR1 SEHNR and CDR2 FQNEAQ (reference sequence). As DNA, the CDR3 is TGTGCCAGCAGCTTAGGATTTCCTATCGGGAACAATGAGCAGTTCTTC. Its protein product is CASSLGFPIGNNEQFF.

This chain links TRBV19 with TRBJ1-5; D is undetermined. This CDR3 is 15 amino acids long. Germline V CDR1 and CDR2: LNHDA, SQIVND (reference sequence). Deletions cut 5 bases from V and 3 bases from J, with 14 bases between. CDR3 bases: TGTGCCAGTAGTGCCGAGGGTCGGAACAATCAGCCCCAGCATTTT. Protein sequence: CASSAEGRNNQPQHF.

This clonotype was counted between two and nine times. The gene calls are TRBV20-1 and TRBJ1-1; D is undetermined. The germline V gene encodes CDR1 DFQATT and CDR2 SNEGSKA (reference sequence). This CDR3 has 14 amino acids. Trimming removed 6 bases from V and 3 bases from J, with 17 bases in between. The CDR3 loop is CSAPLAGSDTEAFF. The CDR3 DNA reads TGCAGTGCCCCTCTAGCGGGGTCGGACACTGAAGCTTTCTTT.

With regard to this clonotype: Being one base from a much bigger clone, this may be a read error. V gene TRBV7-9 combines with J gene TRBJ2-2; D is undetermined. The CDR3 is 16 amino acids. Germline CDR1 SEHNR, CDR2 FQNEAQ (reference sequence). Trimming removed 5 bases at V and 1 base at J, with 14 bases between. Here the CDR3 reads CASSPPLWGNTGELFF. DNA of the CDR3: TGTGCCAGCAGCCCGCCCCTTTGGGGGAACACCGGGGAGCTGTTTTTT.

Many counts were recorded for this clonotype. This chain joins TRBV10-3 and TRBJ2-1; 9 bases line up with TRBD2. Trimming removed 6 bases from V and 10 bases from J; junction bases left unmatched: 7. Per germline, CDR1 ENHRY and CDR2 SYGVKD. The CDR3 spans 13 residues. For the CDR3, the DNA is TGTGCCATCAGCATAATAGCGGGAGAAGAGCAGTTCTTC. As protein: CAISIIAGEEQFF.

This sequence joins TRBV5-1 and TRBJ2-5, with 8 bases that match TRBD2. The CDR3 is made up of 16 amino acids. J was trimmed by 5 bases and V by 4 bases; bases with no gene match: 13. Germline V gene lookup returns CDR1 SGHRS and CDR2 YFSETQ. This CDR3 reads CASSGEAGAPSETQYF. The CDR3, as DNA: TGCGCCAGCAGCGGGGAAGCGGGGGCCCCTTCGGAGACCCAGTACTTC. The complete variable domain, with remaining parts taken from reference TRBV5-1 and TRBJ2-5, reads KAGVTQTPRYLIKTRGQQVTLSCSPISGHRSVSWYQQTPGQGLQFLFEYFSETQRNKGNFPGRFSGRQFSNSRSEMNVSTLELGDSALYLCASSGEAGAPSETQYFGPGTRLLVL.

In this sample, this clonotype turned up many times. The chain joins TRBV20-1 to TRBJ2-1, with D perhaps matching TRBD2 (6 bases). The CDR3 loop spans 15 amino acids. The germline V gene has CDR1 DFQATT and CDR2 SNEGSKA (reference sequence). The V and J ends lost 6 bases and 0 bases respectively, with 15 bases between them. CDR3 DNA: TGCAGTGCCGCGGCGACTAGGGACTCCTACAATGAGCAGTTCTTC. This codes for CSAAATRDSYNEQFF.

About this clonotype: Its ends do not fully match the called genes, so a read error is possible. This chain links TRBV5-4 with TRBJ2-1, with 12 bases lining up with TRBD2. Germline assignment: CDR1 SGHNT and CDR2 YYREEE (reference sequence). The CDR3 sequence is 12 residues long. CDR3: CASSPSSGRALF. For the CDR3, the DNA is TGTGCCAGCAGCCCCTCTAGCGGGAGGGCCTTATTC.